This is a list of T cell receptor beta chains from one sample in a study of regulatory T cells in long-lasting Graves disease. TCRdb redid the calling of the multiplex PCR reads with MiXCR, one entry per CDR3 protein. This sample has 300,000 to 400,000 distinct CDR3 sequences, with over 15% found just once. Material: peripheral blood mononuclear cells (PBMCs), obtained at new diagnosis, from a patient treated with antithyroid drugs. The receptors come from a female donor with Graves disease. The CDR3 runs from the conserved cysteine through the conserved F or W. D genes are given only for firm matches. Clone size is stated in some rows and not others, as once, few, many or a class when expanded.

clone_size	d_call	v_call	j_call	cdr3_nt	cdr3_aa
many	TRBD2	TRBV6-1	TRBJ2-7	TGTGCCAGCAGTGCCAAGACTAGCGGGGCATCCTACGAGCAGTACTTC	CASSAKTSGASYEQYF
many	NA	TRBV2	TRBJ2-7	TGTGCCAGCAGGTGGGGACCGGGCGAGCAGTACTTC	CASRWGPGEQYF
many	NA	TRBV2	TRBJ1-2	TGTGCCAGCAGTGAATTCTCAGTTACAACCTATGGCTACACCTTC	CASSEFSVTTYGYTF
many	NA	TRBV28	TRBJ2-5	TGTGCCAGCAGTTTCCAAACCTCGACCCAGTACTTC	CASSFQTSTQYF
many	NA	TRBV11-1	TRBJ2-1	TGTGCCAGCAGCTTAAGGGCATTGAGGGGAGGCTCCTACAATGAGCAGTTCTTC	CASSLRALRGGSYNEQFF
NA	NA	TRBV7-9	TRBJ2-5	TGTGCCAGCAGCTCTAGGACTGGAGCACAAGAGACCCAGTACTTC	CASSSRTGAQETQYF
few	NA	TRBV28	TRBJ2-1	TGTGCCAGCAGCCAACAGGATATAGGGGGCGGGAGCACCTACAATGAGCAGTTCTTC	CASSQQDIGGGSTYNEQFF
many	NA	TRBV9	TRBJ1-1	TGTGCCAGCAGCCCCGAGCCGACAGGATGGGAAGCTTTCTTT	CASSPEPTGWEAFF
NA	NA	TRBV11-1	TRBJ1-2	TGTGCCAGCAGCCTAGGGCCCGGGAGCTACACCTTC	CASSLGPGSYTF
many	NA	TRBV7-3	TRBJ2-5	TGTGCCAGCAGCCTCGGTGTTAGCGGCTACCAAGAGACCCAGTACTTC	CASSLGVSGYQETQYF
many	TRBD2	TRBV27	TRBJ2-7	TGTGCCAGCAGCGGGAGGAGTGGGAGGAAGCAGTACTTC	CASSGRSGRKQYF
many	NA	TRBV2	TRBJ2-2	TGTGCCAGCAGTGTGTCGCCAGGGTCGTCCGGGGAGCTGTTTTTT	CASSVSPGSSGELFF
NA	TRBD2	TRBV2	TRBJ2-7	TGTGCCAGCAGCGCCTCGAGTTTGGCTAGCGGGCCCAAGTACGAGCAGTACTTC	CASSASSLASGPKYEQYF
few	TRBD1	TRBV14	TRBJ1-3	TGTGCCAGCAGCGATCGGACAGGGAGGGACACCATATATTTT	CASSDRTGRDTIYF
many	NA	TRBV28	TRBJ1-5	TGTGCCAGCGTTCTCAGGGACGGTGGACAGCCCCAGCATTTT	CASVLRDGGQPQHF
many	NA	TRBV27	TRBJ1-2	TGTGCCAGCGGAAGGGTAGGGGATCCACGGGGCTACACCTTC	CASGRVGDPRGYTF
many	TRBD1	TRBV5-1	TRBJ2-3	TGCGCCAGCAGCTTGACAGGGGGTCGTGACTCAGATACGCAGTATTTT	CASSLTGGRDSDTQYF
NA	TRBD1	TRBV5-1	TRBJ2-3	TGCGCCAGCAGCTTGGCCGGGACAGGCCCGTCGGATACGCAGTATTTT	CASSLAGTGPSDTQYF
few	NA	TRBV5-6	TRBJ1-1	TGTGCCAGCAGCTTAGTCTCTCCGTCAGGGGTCGCTTTCTTT	CASSLVSPSGVAFF
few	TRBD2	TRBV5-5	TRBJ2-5	TGTGCCAGCAGCTTGGCGGCGGGAGGTCTCCAAGAGACCCAGTACTTC	CASSLAAGGLQETQYF
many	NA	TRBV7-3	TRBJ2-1	TGTGCCAGCAGCTTATTGACAGGTAGCGATGAGCAGTTCTTC	CASSLLTGSDEQFF
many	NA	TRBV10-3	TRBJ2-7	TGTGCCATCAGCCCAGCGGAAAACTACGAGCAGTACTTC	CAISPAENYEQYF
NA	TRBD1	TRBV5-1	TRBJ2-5	TGCGCCAGCAGCGGACAGGTAGATCTCCGGGGAGAGACCCAGTACTTC	CASSGQVDLRGETQYF
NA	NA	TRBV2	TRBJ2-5	TGTGCCAGCAGTGAAGCAAGGAGTATCGGGAGAGAGACCCAGTATTTC	CASSEARSIGRETQYF
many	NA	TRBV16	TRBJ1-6	TGTGCCAGCAGCCAAGGAAACAGCCACAATCCACCCCTCCACTTT	CASSQGNSHNPPLHF
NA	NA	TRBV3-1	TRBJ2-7	TGTGCCAGCAGCCAAGCCCCAGGGGGGACTCACGAGCAGTACTTC	CASSQAPGGTHEQYF
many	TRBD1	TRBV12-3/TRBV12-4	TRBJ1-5	TGTGCCAGCAGTTGGGGGGACAGGGATCCCCAGCATTTT	CASSWGDRDPQHF
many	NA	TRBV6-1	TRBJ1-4	TGTGCCAGCACCAAACAGGCAACTAATGAAAAACTGTTTTTT	CASTKQATNEKLFF
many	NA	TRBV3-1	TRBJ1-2	TGTGCCAGCAGCCAAGTTTCCGCTGAAAGTGGCTACACCTTC	CASSQVSAESGYTF
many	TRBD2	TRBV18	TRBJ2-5	TGTGCCAGCTCATTAACGACTAGCGGGAGCTGGGAGACCCAGTACTTC	CASSLTTSGSWETQYF
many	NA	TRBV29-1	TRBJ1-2	TGCAGCGTGGGTAACAGCGGCTATGGCTACACCTTC	CSVGNSGYGYTF
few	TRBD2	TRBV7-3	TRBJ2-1	TGTGCCAGCAGTCGGGTGACTAGCGGCTACAATGAGCAGTTCTTC	CASSRVTSGYNEQFF
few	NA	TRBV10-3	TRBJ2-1	TGTGCCATCAGTGAGTCTTTTAATGAGCAGTCCTTC	CAISESFNEQSF
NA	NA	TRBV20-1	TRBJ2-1	TGCAGTGCGGCGGGCTCCTACAATGAGCAGTTCTTC	CSAAGSYNEQFF
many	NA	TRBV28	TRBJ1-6	TGTGCCAGCAGTTCCATTGGGATTTACGGTTCACCCCTCCACTTT	CASSSIGIYGSPLHF
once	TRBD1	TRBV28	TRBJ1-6	TGTGCCAGCAGTTCAGGGGGGCTAGTTTCACCCCTCCACTTT	CASSSGGLVSPLHF
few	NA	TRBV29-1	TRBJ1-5	TGCAGCGTTGCGGGCCGCAATCAGCCCCAGCATTTT	CSVAGRNQPQHF
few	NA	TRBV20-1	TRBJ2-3	TGCAGTGCTAGGGACTCTTCCACAGATACGCAGTATTTT	CSARDSSTDTQYF
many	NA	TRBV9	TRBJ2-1	TGTGCCAGCAGCGTGAATCGACAGTTGTCCTACAATGAGCAGTTCTTC	CASSVNRQLSYNEQFF
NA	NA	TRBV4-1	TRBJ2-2	TGCGCCAGCAGCCAAGAGGGATGGCCAGGACCCGGGGAGCTGTTTTTT	CASSQEGWPGPGELFF
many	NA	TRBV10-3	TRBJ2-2	TGTGCCATCAGGCCTGCGACAGGATCTACCGGGGAGCTGTTTTTT	CAIRPATGSTGELFF
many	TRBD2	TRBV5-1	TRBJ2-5	TGCGCCAGCAGCCCTGGGCTAGCGGGAGGCTGGGGAGAGACCCAGTACTTC	CASSPGLAGGWGETQYF
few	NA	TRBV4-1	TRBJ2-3	TGCGCCAGCAGCCAAGATCTATCCGCTAGTGCGGCAGATACGCAGTATTTT	CASSQDLSASAADTQYF
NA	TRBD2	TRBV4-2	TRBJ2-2	TGTGCGCGCGCGATCGGGCGGGAGGGTAGAGGGGGGGCCGGGGAGCTGTTTTTT	CARAIGREGRGGAGELFF
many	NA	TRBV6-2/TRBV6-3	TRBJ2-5	TGTGCCAGCAGTCCCGCCAAAGAGACCCAGTACTTC	CASSPAKETQYF
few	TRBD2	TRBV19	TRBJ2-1	TGTGCCAGTAGTATAGATTTTATCCACGGGGCGTCAGCGGGGATCAATGAGCAGTTCTTC	CASSIDFIHGASAGINEQFF
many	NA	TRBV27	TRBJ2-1	TGTGCCAGCAGTCCCTCTATCTACAATGAGCAGTTCTTC	CASSPSIYNEQFF
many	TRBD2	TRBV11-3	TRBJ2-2	TGTGCCAGCAGCTTAGCTAGCGGGAGCTTAAGCGGGGAGCTGTTTTTT	CASSLASGSLSGELFF
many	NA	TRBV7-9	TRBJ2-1	TGTGCCAGCAGCTTAGGGCAGAGAGTACCGAGCTCCTACAATGAGCAGTTCTTC	CASSLGQRVPSSYNEQFF
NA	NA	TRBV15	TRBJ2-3	TGTGCCACCAGCGGTCCCTCTAGCACAGGTACGCAGTATTTT	CATSGPSSTGTQYF
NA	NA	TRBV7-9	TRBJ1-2	TGTGCCAGCATCTTAGGAGGAGCTAACTATGGCTACACCTTC	CASILGGANYGYTF
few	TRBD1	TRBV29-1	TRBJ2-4	TGCAGCGGGCTGACAGGGAACATTCAGTACTTC	CSGLTGNIQYF
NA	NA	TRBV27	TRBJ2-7	TGTACCTGTGGGTCCTACGAGCAGTACTTC	CTCGSYEQYF